Below are 24 T cell receptor beta chains sequenced from a single sample in a study of Tregs in tolerant kidney transplant recipients. The nonmyeloablative bone marrow transplants came from related graft donors, with transient mixed chimerism. The assay was immunoSEQ multiplex PCR, and TCRdb's table has in-frame clones only and misses some. The sample table sets out around 10,000 clones. This specimen was CD8+ T cells from blood (PBMCs), taken 24 months after the transplant. The receptors originated from a human patient who received a combined kidney and bone marrow transplant. The graft donor may be the source of some T cells.

Notes on this clone: The read comes to an end 3 residues before the CDR3 does, leaving the germline J gene to fill in the end. The V call is TRBV20-1, the J call TRBJ1-1, with D maybe TRBD1 (5 bases). Germline loops: CDR1 DFQATT, CDR2 SNEGSKA (reference sequence). The CDR3 runs 16 residues. The V end was cut by 3 bases, the J end by 4 bases, with 21 bases between. The sequenced part of the CDR3 DNA is TGCAGTGCTAGTACCTCACAGAGGAGGGGTGGCACTGAA. As protein: CSASTSQRRGGTE. The full CDR3 reads CSASTSQRRGGTEAFF.

Regarding this clone: The read ends 3 residues shy of where the CDR3 ends; the end is completed using the germline J gene. The rearrangement uses TRBV5-6 and TRBJ2-7, with TRBD1 matching over 7 bases. The J segment lost 4 bases and the V segment lost 2 bases, leaving 6 bases of the junction unmatched. The CDR3 loop spans 14 amino acids. Germline V gene data show CDR1 as SGHDT and CDR2 as YYEEEE. The CDR3: CASSLGQGEYEQYF. The part of the CDR3 DNA that was read is TGTGCCAGCAGCTTAGGGCAGGGGGAGTACGAG.

A word on this clone: The sequence runs out 3 residues before the end of the CDR3; the remainder is reconstructed from the germline J gene. This chain connects TRBV19 to TRBJ1-1; D call uncertain. Germline CDR1 LNHDA, CDR2 SQIVND (reference sequence). The CDR3 is 15 residues long. V lost 2 bases to trimming and J lost 3 bases, with 13 bases between them. The CDR3 DNA, read in part, is TGTGCCAGTAGTATAAGTGCGGGAAGTCACACTGAA. It encodes CASSISAGSHTE. The whole CDR3 is CASSISAGSHTEAFF.

With respect to this clone: The read gets to within 3 residues of the CDR3 end, and the germline J gene fills in the rest. The gene calls are TRBV19 and TRBJ1-5; TRBD1 matches 11 bases. This CDR3 is 16 amino acids long. Germline V CDR1 and CDR2: LNHDA, SQIVND (reference sequence). Germline trimming cut 6 bases from V and 0 bases from J; bases unmatched to any gene: 4. The chain's CDR3 is CASRRDRGYSNQPQHF. Partial CDR3 DNA: TGTGCCAGTAGGAGGGACAGGGGGTATAGCAATCAGCCC.

With regard to this clone: The CDR3 end is not reached by the read, which stops 3 residues before it; the germline J gene fills it in. The chain carries TRBV20-1 and TRBJ2-7; 9 bases are a match to TRBD2. The CDR3 runs 16 residues. Trimming took 2 bases from V and 6 from J; bases not matched to a gene: 14. Germline lookup yields CDR1 DFQATT and CDR2 SNEGSKA (reference sequence). The CDR3: CSARNPTSGNSGEQYF. CDR3 DNA (partial): TGCAGTGCTAGAAACCCGACTAGCGGTAACTCGGGCGAG.

Comment on this clone: The CDR3 end falls 3 residues outside the read, so it is completed with the germline J gene. V gene TRBV2 combines with J gene TRBJ2-7, with D perhaps TRBD2 (6 bases). Trimming shortened V by 6 bases and J by 3 bases, and 12 bases separated the two germline ends. The CDR3 loop spans 13 amino acids. The germline V gene has CDR1 SNHLY and CDR2 FYNNEI. This CDR3 is CASRDYENYEQYF. CDR3 DNA, as far as it was read: TGTGCCAGCAGGGACTACGAAAACTACGAG.

As regards this clone: The sequenced fragment ends 3 residues before the CDR3 boundary, so the rest is inferred from the germline J gene. The chain recombines TRBV19 with TRBJ2-3, with TRBD2 as a possible D gene (6 bases). The CDR3 is 19 residues long. The V and J ends lost 5 bases and 2 bases respectively, with 26 bases between them. Germline CDR1 is LNHDA and CDR2 is SQIVND (reference sequence). CDR3 DNA (partial): TGTGCCAGTAGTCTCCTCCCTCCGGGCGGGGTTTTGGACACAGATACG. Its translation: CASSLLPPGGVLDTDT. The full CDR3 protein is CASSLLPPGGVLDTDTQYF. Based on the CDR3 plus reference TRBV19 and TRBJ2-3, the full variable domain is DGGITQSPKYLFRKEGQNVTLSCEQNLNHDAMYWYRQDPGQGLRLIYYSQIVNDFQKGDIAEGYSVSREKKESFPLTVTSAQKNPTAFYLCASSLLPPGGVLDTDTQYFGPGTRLTVL.

CDR3 DNA (partial): TGTGCCAGCAGCTTAGGTTTAGCGGGAGGTGAG. Translating it yields CASSLGLAGGE. The whole CDR3 is CASSLGLAGGEQFF. The V and J genes are TRBV7-9 and TRBJ2-1, with 10 bases fitting TRBD2. The missing CDR3 end, 3 residues past where the read stops, is filled in from the germline J gene. V dropped 1 base and J dropped 9; count of bases not matched to a gene: 3. CDR3 length equals 14 residues. CDR1 is SEHNR and CDR2 is FQNEAQ in the germline V gene (reference sequence).

As for this clone: The read finishes 3 residues shy of the CDR3 end, and the germline J gene is used to complete it. The V call is TRBV19, the J call TRBJ2-1; 9 bases fit TRBD2. The CDR3 length is 17 residues. V lost 3 bases and J lost 6; bases outside the gene matches: 12. Per germline, CDR1 LNHDA and CDR2 SQIVND (reference sequence). CDR3 bases read: TGTGCCAGTAGTATCTTTTTTTGGGCGGGAGGGTTCAATGAG. Protein sequence: CASSIFFWAGGFNE. Given in full, the CDR3 is CASSIFFWAGGFNEQFF.

With regard to this clone: The read finishes 3 residues shy of the CDR3 end, and the germline J gene is used to complete it. This rearrangement joins TRBV7-6 to TRBJ2-3; the match to TRBD2 covers 13 bases. This CDR3 is 17 amino acids long. Trimming took 5 bases from V and 5 from J; bases not matched to a gene: 10. Germline V gene lookup returns CDR1 SGHVS and CDR2 FNYEAQ. The chain's CDR3 is CASSPRTSGRVLDTQYF. The DNA read from the CDR3 is TGTGCCAGCAGCCCCCGCACTAGCGGGAGGGTATTAGATACG.

Comment on this clone: The missing CDR3 end, 3 residues past where the read stops, is filled in from the germline J gene. The chain employs TRBV11-1 and TRBJ2-1; D remains ambiguous. Germline V lookup: CDR1 SGHAT, CDR2 FQDESV (reference sequence). There are 13 residues in the CDR3. The V end was cut by 4 bases, the J end by 9 bases, with 13 bases between. CDR3 DNA, as far as it was read: TGTGCCAGCAGCTCTGGTATTGGCGGTGAG. It codes for CASSSGIGGE. The full CDR3 is CASSSGIGGEQFF. Complete variable domain (other parts from reference TRBV11-1 and TRBJ2-1): EAEVAQSPRYKITEKSQAVAFWCDPISGHATLYWYRQILGQGPELLVQFQDESVVDDSQLPKDRFSAERLKGVDSTLKIQPAELGDSAMYLCASSSGIGGEQFFGPGTRLTVL.

As for this clone: The CDR3 extends 3 residues past the end of the read, so its final part is completed from the germline J gene. The chain recombines TRBV18 with TRBJ2-7; perhaps TRBD2 as D (5 bases). Trimming took 3 bases from V and 2 from J, leaving 8 bases between them. The germline gives CDR1 KGHSH, CDR2 LQKENI. The CDR3 is 13 amino acids. The CDR3 region is CASSPGLTYEQYF. The sequenced part of the CDR3 DNA is TGTGCCAGCTCACCTGGACTGACCTACGAG.

Notes on this clone: The read gets to within 3 residues of the CDR3 end, and the germline J gene fills in the rest. This chain connects TRBV19 to TRBJ1-1; 10 bases match TRBD1. CDR1 and CDR2 (germline): LNHDA, SQIVND (reference sequence). The CDR3 sequence is 14 residues long. The V segment lost 3 bases and the J segment 7 bases; nucleotides outside the gene matches: 5. CDR3 protein: CASSMGTGADEAFF. Partial CDR3 DNA: TGTGCCAGTAGTATGGGGACAGGGGCTGATGAA.

This clone is medium-sized (0.01 to 0.1%) by frequency. The CDR3 goes on 3 residues after the read ends, and that part is filled in from the germline J gene. The chain joins TRBV4-1 to TRBJ2-3; a possible D gene is TRBD2 (5 bases). V lost 1 base, J lost 1 base, and 12 bases lay in between. The CDR3 loop spans 16 amino acids. CDR1 and CDR2 (germline): MGHRA, YSYEKL. The CDR3 bases that were read are TGCGCCAGCAGCCAAGGGAGGTTACGGGGCACAGATACG. The encoded protein is CASSQGRLRGTDT. The CDR3, in full, reads CASSQGRLRGTDTQYF.

In regard to this clone: Read sequence stops 3 residues before the CDR3 end, and the germline J gene provides the missing end. This sequence joins TRBV5-5 and TRBJ1-5; 7 bases fit TRBD1. In germline, CDR1 is SGHKS, CDR2 YYEKEE (reference sequence). Trimming at V came to 1 base and at J to 6 bases, leaving 4 bases not matched to a gene. The CDR3 consists of 14 residues. The CDR3 spells CASSLSEGAQPQHF. CDR3 DNA, as far as it was read: TGTGCCAGCAGCTTGTCCGAGGGGGCTCAGCCC.

A remark on this clone: The CDR3 end is not reached by the read, which stops 3 residues before it; the germline J gene fills it in. J is TRBJ1-2 and V is TRBV19, with 9 bases identical to TRBD1. Germline CDR1 and CDR2: LNHDA and SQIVND (reference sequence). The CDR3 extends over 14 amino acids. Trimming took 5 bases from V and 3 from J; bases not matched to a gene: 4. Partial CDR3 DNA: TGTGCCAGTAGTCCAACAGGGGGCGACTATGGC. Its translation is CASSPTGGDYG. The complete CDR3 protein is CASSPTGGDYGYTF.

Points on this clone: The CDR3 end is not reached by the read, which stops 3 residues before it; the germline J gene fills it in. The J gene is TRBJ1-2, the V gene TRBV19; unclear D gene. The CDR3 length is 11 residues. Trimming took off 10 bases at V and 4 bases at J, with 10 bases between the two ends. Germline lookup yields CDR1 LNHDA and CDR2 SQIVND (reference sequence). CDR3 residues: CATFEVYGYTF. The part of the CDR3 DNA that was read is TGTGCCACGTTCGAGGTCTATGGC.

Note on this clone: The CDR3 end lies 3 residues beyond the end of the read and is filled in from the germline J gene. J is TRBJ2-7 and V is TRBV30, with a possible D match to TRBD1 (5 bases). The CDR3 contains 13 residues. V was shortened by 5 bases and J by 4 bases, with 15 bases between the two germline ends. Germline-derived CDR1 and CDR2 are GTSNPN and SVGIG (reference sequence). CDR3 residues: CAWGASAGYEQYF. The CDR3 DNA, read in part, is TGTGCCTGGGGGGCTTCCGCCGGATACGAG.

Comment on this clone: The read is 3 residues too short to cover the CDR3 end, so that end is filled in from the germline J gene. V gene TRBV2 combines with J gene TRBJ1-2; TRBD1 matches at 10 bases. The CDR3 totals 12 residues. Germline-derived CDR1 and CDR2 are SNHLY and FYNNEI. The covered CDR3 bases are TGTGCCACCCCGACAGGGGGCAGCGGC. Translating gives CATPTGGSG. The entire CDR3 protein is CATPTGGSGYTF.

Details on this clone: The CDR3 end falls 3 residues outside the read, so it is completed with the germline J gene. The rearrangement uses TRBV6-2 or TRBV6-3 and TRBJ2-5, with 7 nucleotides matching TRBD2. Trimming cost V 6 bases and J 1 base; bases outside gene matches: 5. The CDR3 length is 14 residues. Germline V gene sequence: CDR1 MNHEY, CDR2 SVGEGT. The covered CDR3 bases are TGTGCCAGCAGACCCTTAGCGGGCCAAGAGACC. Protein product: CASRPLAGQET. The full CDR3 protein is CASRPLAGQETQYF.

A remark on this clone: With the read ending 3 residues before the CDR3 end, the germline J gene is used to fill in that end. The chain recombines TRBV2 with TRBJ1-3; D perhaps matches TRBD1 (5 bases). Germline CDR1 and CDR2: SNHLY and FYNNEI. The V gene lost 1 base and the J gene lost 2 bases, with 12 bases spanning the gap. CDR3 size: 16 residues. The covered CDR3 bases are TGTGCCAGCAGTGAAGACAGGACCGCGACTGGAAACACC. This sequence encodes CASSEDRTATGNT. The complete CDR3 protein is CASSEDRTATGNTIYF.

Note on this clone: The read ends 3 residues shy of where the CDR3 ends; the end is completed using the germline J gene. The V and J genes are TRBV7-2 and TRBJ2-3; 7 bases are shared with TRBD1. The trim removed 0 bases at V and 0 bases at J, leaving 0 bases unmatched. Germline lookup yields CDR1 SGHTA and CDR2 FQGNSA. This CDR3 spans 15 amino acids. CDR3: CASSLADRSTDTQYF. The covered CDR3 bases are TGTGCCAGCAGCTTAGCGGACAGGAGCACAGATACG.

In terms of frequency, this clone is medium-sized. The CDR3 end is not reached by the read, which stops 3 residues before it; the germline J gene fills it in. This chain joins TRBV6-2 or TRBV6-3 and TRBJ2-1; D remains unclear. CDR3 size: 11 residues. Trimming removed 1 base at V and 9 bases at J, with 4 bases between. Germline CDR1 reads MNHEY; CDR2 reads SVGEGT. The CDR3 DNA, read in part, is TGTGCCAGCAGTTACTACGGTGAG. Translated, it gives CASSYYGE. The whole CDR3 protein reads CASSYYGEQFF.

Worth noting for this clone: Sequencing ends 3 residues short of the CDR3 end; the germline J gene provides the rest. V is TRBV30 and J is TRBJ1-3, with D unclear. CDR1 is GTSNPN, CDR2 SVGIG, per germline (reference sequence). CDR3 length: 14 residues. Between the trimmed V and J ends, which lost 7 bases and 0 bases, there was a span of 13 bases. The DNA read from the CDR3 is TGTGCCTCAACCTGGCAGGTCTCTGGAAACACC. The encoded protein is CASTWQVSGNT. The full CDR3 protein is CASTWQVSGNTIYF.